The rows below give T cell receptor beta chains drawn from one sample of a study of cytomegalovirus exposure and HLA in healthy donors. The data were produced by immunoSEQ multiplex PCR, yet TCRdb's version contains in-frame clones alone and is incomplete. Of 120,000 to 150,000 clones detected, around two thirds appear once; the ten largest clones hold 1.5% to 2%. Source material: PBMCs. The receptor set was obtained from a young woman in good health and CMV-seronegative. Both conserved end residues are part of each CDR3. The order of the fields is V gene, J gene, clone size, D gene, CDR3 DNA, CDR3 protein. A D gene is named only where the DNA matches it firmly. The size of a clone is reported for some rows only, either as once, few or many, or as a class for expanded clones.

V gene: TRBV7-9; J gene: TRBJ1-4; clone size: NA; D gene: NA; CDR3 DNA: TGTGCCAGCAGCGTGGGGAGTTATGAAAAACTGTTTTTT; CDR3 protein: CASSVGSYEKLFF
V gene: TRBV7-2; J gene: TRBJ2-5; clone size: NA; D gene: TRBD2; CDR3 DNA: TGTGCCAGCAGCGCGGGAGCGGGGTCTGTAGAGACCCAGTACTTC; CDR3 protein: CASSAGAGSVETQYF
V gene: TRBV9; J gene: TRBJ2-1; clone size: NA; D gene: TRBD1; CDR3 DNA: TGTGCCAGCAGCGGGGACAGGCTAACAAATGAGCAGTTCTTC; CDR3 protein: CASSGDRLTNEQFF
V gene: TRBV7-9; J gene: TRBJ1-5; clone size: NA; D gene: TRBD1; CDR3 DNA: TGTGCCAGCAGCTCGGGACAGGGGGAGAAGCCCCAGCATTTT; CDR3 protein: CASSSGQGEKPQHF
V gene: TRBV30; J gene: TRBJ1-3; clone size: once; D gene: NA; CDR3 DNA: TGTGCCTGGAGTGCCCACAATGGAAACACCATATATTTT; CDR3 protein: CAWSAHNGNTIYF
V gene: TRBV19; J gene: TRBJ1-2; clone size: NA; D gene: TRBD1; CDR3 DNA: TGTGCCAGTAGTATAGATCGGCGGGACAGGGGCTATGGCTACACCTTC; CDR3 protein: CASSIDRRDRGYGYTF
V gene: TRBV5-1; J gene: TRBJ1-4; clone size: NA; D gene: NA; CDR3 DNA: TGCGCCAGCAGCTTGGGGGAGAGGGCTGAAAAACTGTTTTTT; CDR3 protein: CASSLGERAEKLFF
V gene: TRBV7-2; J gene: TRBJ2-2; clone size: NA; D gene: TRBD2; CDR3 DNA: TGTGCCACCTTCTCTAGCGGGGACACCGGGGAGCTGTTTTTT; CDR3 protein: CATFSSGDTGELFF
V gene: TRBV19; J gene: TRBJ1-4; clone size: NA; D gene: NA; CDR3 DNA: TGTGCCAGTACCAATGGGAGGGCTGGCGAAAAACTGTTTTTT; CDR3 protein: CASTNGRAGEKLFF
V gene: TRBV6-1; J gene: TRBJ1-3; clone size: NA; D gene: NA; CDR3 DNA: TGTGCCAGCAGTGAGTCCCCAGCGGGAAACACCATATATTTT; CDR3 protein: CASSESPAGNTIYF
V gene: TRBV5-6; J gene: TRBJ1-3; clone size: NA; D gene: NA; CDR3 DNA: TGTGCCAGCAGCTTGACAGGGCCTGGAAACACCATATATTTT; CDR3 protein: CASSLTGPGNTIYF
V gene: TRBV7-9; J gene: TRBJ1-5; clone size: NA; D gene: TRBD1; CDR3 DNA: TGTGCCAGCAGCTTAGGAGGGGGCGGCAATCAGCCCCAGCATTTT; CDR3 protein: CASSLGGGGNQPQHF